Listed below are T cell receptor beta chains from one sample, sequenced in a study of beta chain features in type 1 diabetes. Libraries were prepared by immunoSEQ multiplex PCR; TCRdb keeps only in-frame clonotypes and omits some of them. This sample has about 27,000 clones, with approximately 55% found just once. Sequencing used Tregs from blood. These receptors were collected from a woman aged 18 to 35 with type 1 diabetes. Each CDR3 is given without its conserved first and last residue.

V gene,J gene,CDR3 protein
TRBV28,TRBJ1-1,ASSFGGQNTEAF
TRBV30,TRBJ1-2,AWRDTGGWYGYT
TRBV6-5,TRBJ2-5,ASSWGRQVQETQY
TRBV2,TRBJ2-3,ASSPTGGSADTQY
TRBV2,TRBJ2-6,ASSEEQASSVLT
TRBV27,TRBJ1-4,ASSLGLGQGREKLF
TRBV30,TRBJ1-5,AWSGTGNLFQPQH
TRBV6-5,TRBJ2-5,ASSYSTGGRETQY
TRBV4-1,TRBJ2-7,ASSQADRAQTYEQY
TRBV19,TRBJ2-7,ASSLLDRDEQY
TRBV28,TRBJ2-1,ASSLAGYNEQF
TRBV4-1,TRBJ1-5,ASSPEGQGGQPQH
TRBV11-2,TRBJ1-6,ASSLDSVSYNSPLH
TRBV4-1,TRBJ2-1,ASSQEGSGRGYNEQF
TRBV5-4,TRBJ2-2,ASSLAGSGRAAFTGELF
TRBV2,TRBJ1-4,ASSLAWTGKGEKLF
TRBV4-3,TRBJ2-4,ASSQELAANIQY
TRBV5-1,TRBJ2-3,ASSPALGQSTQY
TRBV19,TRBJ2-4,ASSQREGRGNNIQY
TRBV28,TRBJ2-7,ASSPTAHSGTGF
TRBV18,TRBJ2-1,ASSPLPLAGSGNEQF
TRBV18,TRBJ2-1,ASSPRLVTGDEQF
TRBV7-8,TRBJ1-1,ASSLSRDTLEAF
TRBV2,TRBJ1-5,ASGQDSNQPQH
TRBV20-1,TRBJ2-3,SAYQGGTQY
TRBV7-2,TRBJ2-7,ASSSGHEPYEQY
TRBV9,TRBJ1-2,ASSGQGARMLDYGYT
TRBV2,TRBJ1-5,ASRLGQGHQPQH
TRBV4-2,TRBJ2-3,ASSLQGTSDTSTDTQY
TRBV30,TRBJ2-5,AWSVTGGQETQY
TRBV27,TRBJ2-1,ASSRPGLEF
TRBV7-9,TRBJ1-2,ASSSAAGQGGNYGYT
TRBV28,TRBJ1-5,AAGNSNQPQH
TRBV7-9,TRBJ1-1,ASSFRTGAMNTEAF
TRBV6-5,TRBJ1-2,ASRPQGFHYGYT
TRBV6-6,TRBJ2-1,ASSYQDNGNEQF
TRBV7-9,TRBJ1-6,ASSAGAIQALH
TRBV5-5,-,ASSLDRGFTYEQY
TRBV19,TRBJ2-7,ASSGGWAGEQY
TRBV6-1,TRBJ2-5,ASSRIADYVETQY
TRBV28,TRBJ1-1,ASRQGVMNTEAF
TRBV5-1,TRBJ2-1,ASSRATSPNNEQF
TRBV19,TRBJ2-5,ASSLAGETQY
TRBV27,TRBJ1-1,ASRYRQGSTEAF
TRBV7-2,TRBJ1-5,ASSWDSLGNQPQH
TRBV5-6,TRBJ2-3,ASSLQYNKRTGTDTQY
TRBV28,TRBJ2-3,ASSSGQSTDTQY
TRBV29-1,TRBJ2-3,SAGVGLAGGGDTQY
TRBV27,TRBJ2-3,ASSFVRGPTDTQY
TRBV6-1,TRBJ2-3,ASVGSTDTQY
TRBV10-1,TRBJ2-7,ASSPRDSYEQY
TRBV19,TRBJ1-1,ASSIGGVRNTEAF
TRBV6-5,TRBJ1-5,ASSYDGGSNQPQH
TRBV4-3,TRBJ2-3,ASSPQGKGTDTQY
TRBV2,TRBJ1-1,ASSWDISAF